One sample yielded the 27 T cell receptor beta chains listed below, sequenced in a study of cytomegalovirus exposure and HLA in healthy donors. The PCR made use of 60 Vbeta and 13 Jbeta primers. Produced via immunoSEQ multiplex PCR; TCRdb's table is partial and in-frame only. Of just over 150,000 clones in the sample, 80% to 90% are singletons; the top ten hold more than 1.5%. Material: PBMCs. The receptors originated from a man aged 18 to 35 in good health and CMV-seronegative.

The rearrangement links TRBV6-1 to TRBJ1-5; possible D gene TRBD1, 5 bases. This CDR3 has 15 residues. Between the trimmed V and J ends, which lost 1 base and 3 bases, there was a span of 10 bases. From germline, CDR1 is MNHNS and CDR2 SASEGT. CDR3 loop: CASSEVRQFNQPQHF. CDR3 in DNA: TGTGCCAGCAGTGAAGTAAGACAGTTCAATCAGCCCCAGCATTTT.

The chain joins TRBV27 to TRBJ1-1; 9 nucleotides line up with TRBD1. With V trimmed by 6 bases and J by 3 bases, 8 bases remained unmatched. This CDR3 comprises 15 residues. CDR1 is MNHEY and CDR2 is SMNVEV in the germline V gene (reference sequence). The CDR3 loop reads CASSPVQGAYTEAFF. The CDR3 coding sequence is TGTGCCAGCAGCCCAGTACAGGGGGCGTACACTGAAGCTTTCTTT.

In this sample, this clone turned up a few times. V gene TRBV4-1 combines with J gene TRBJ1-5, with D uncertain. CDR1 is MGHRA, CDR2 YSYEKL, per germline. This CDR3 has 17 residues. V was clipped by 1 base and J by 6 bases, with 19 bases between them. CDR3 nucleotides: TGCGCCAGCAGCCAAGGGTCGTTAGAGACGGGTGGTCAGCCCCAGCATTTT. It codes for CASSQGSLETGGQPQHF.

This sequence joins TRBV7-2 and TRBJ2-2, with D unresolved. CDR3 size: 12 residues. Germline CDR1 and CDR2: SGHTA and FQGNSA. V lost 1 base, J lost 7 bases, and 4 bases lay in between. The chain's CDR3 is CASSLDRGELFF. DNA for the CDR3: TGTGCCAGCAGCTTAGATCGCGGGGAGCTGTTTTTT. Full variable domain (outside the CDR3, taken from reference TRBV7-2 and TRBJ2-2): GAGVSQSPSNKVTEKGKDVELRCDPISGHTALYWYRQSLGQGLEFLIYFQGNSAPDKSGLPSDRFSAERTGGSVSTLTIQRTQQEDSAVYLCASSLDRGELFFGEGSRLTVL.

The chain is built from TRBV28 and TRBJ2-1; TRBD2 agrees at 12 bases. The germline gives CDR1 MDHEN, CDR2 SYDVKM. With V trimmed by 6 bases and J by 12 bases, 3 bases remained unmatched. The CDR3 is 12 amino acids. Here the CDR3 reads CASSSLAGGQFF. The CDR3, as DNA: TGTGCCAGCAGCTCACTAGCGGGAGGGCAGTTCTTC. Together with reference TRBV28 and TRBJ2-1, the CDR3 gives the full variable domain: DVKVTQSSRYLVKRTGEKVFLECVQDMDHENMFWYRQDPGLGLRLIYFSYDVKMKEKGDIPEGYSVSREKKERFSLILESASTNQTSMYLCASSSLAGGQFFGPGTRLTVL.

This clone was counted once. The genes are TRBV7-6 and TRBJ1-3; 8 positions agree with TRBD1. Trimming cost V 1 base and J 4 bases; bases outside gene matches: 6. This CDR3 contains 16 residues. Germline V gene lookup returns CDR1 SGHVS and CDR2 FNYEAQ. The CDR3 nucleotides are TGTGCCAGCAGCTTAGGCGGACAGGGAAAGGGAAACACCATATATTTT. Amino acids: CASSLGGQGKGNTIYF.

The J gene is TRBJ2-7, the V gene TRBV5-4, with 12 bases identical to TRBD2. Trimming took 3 bases from V and 5 from J; bases not matched to a gene: 12. This CDR3 has 17 amino acids. Germline CDR1 reads SGHNT; CDR2 reads YYREEE (reference sequence). CDR3 loop: CASSSRTSGNPRDEQYF. CDR3 nucleotide sequence: TGTGCCAGCAGCTCCAGGACTAGCGGGAACCCGCGCGACGAGCAGTACTTC.

The rearrangement uses TRBV5-6 and TRBJ1-5; weak D call: TRBD1 (5 bases). The V and J ends lost 0 bases and 6 bases respectively, with 10 bases between them. CDR3 length equals 14 residues. CDR1 SGHDT and CDR2 YYEEEE come from the germline V gene. CDR3 sequence: CASSLAGGVQPQHF. The CDR3, as DNA: TGTGCCAGCAGCTTGGCCGGGGGGGTTCAGCCCCAGCATTTT. The full variable domain, with the rest looked up from reference TRBV5-6 and TRBJ1-5, is DAGVTQSPTHLIKTRGQQVTLRCSPKSGHDTVSWYQQALGQGPQFIFQYYEEEERQRGNFPDRFSGHQFPNYSSELNVNALLLGDSALYLCASSLAGGVQPQHFGDGTRLSIL.

V gene TRBV4-2 combines with J gene TRBJ2-3; 7 bases align to TRBD2. V was pared by 1 base and J by 2 bases, with 3 bases of the junction left unmatched. The CDR3 consists of 15 residues. Germline V gene data show CDR1 as LGHNA and CDR2 as YNFKEQ. CDR3 in amino acids: CASSQGGGDTDTQYF. For the CDR3, the DNA is TGTGCCAGCAGCCAAGGCGGGGGAGACACAGATACGCAGTATTTT.

This clone has a single count. The chain carries TRBV6-6 and TRBJ1-2, with D perhaps matching TRBD1 (6 bases). V lost 2 bases, J lost 8 bases, and 12 bases lay in between. The CDR3 is 13 residues long. Germline V gene sequence: CDR1 MNHNY, CDR2 SVGAGI (reference sequence). The CDR3 protein is CASSYGGGQGYTF. The DNA for the CDR3 is TGTGCCAGCAGTTACGGGGGGGGACAAGGCTACACCTTC.

The CDR3 sequence: CATSRVPGQGSYGYTF. The CDR3 nucleotides are TGTGCCACCAGCAGAGTCCCGGGACAGGGGAGCTATGGCTACACCTTC. The chain couples TRBV15 to TRBJ1-2, with 10 bases that match TRBD1. The CDR3 is 16 residues long. Germline CDR1 is LNHNV and CDR2 is YYDKDF (reference sequence). The V gene end was trimmed by 1 base and the J gene end by 4 bases; junction bases not matched to a gene: 6.

The chain recombines TRBV7-9 with TRBJ1-2, with D unresolved. Germline lookup yields CDR1 SEHNR and CDR2 FQNEAQ (reference sequence). The V gene lost 5 bases and the J gene lost 9 bases, with 16 bases spanning the gap. The CDR3 runs to 13 residues. Here the CDR3 reads CASSPSVGDSYTF. The CDR3 DNA sequence: TGTGCCAGCAGCCCCTCTGTGGGAGACAGCTACACCTTC.

The V gene is TRBV5-8, the J gene TRBJ1-1; D is unclear. The CDR3 extends over 15 amino acids. V lost 0 bases and J lost 5, with 14 bases in between. Germline V gene sequence: CDR1 SGHTS, CDR2 YDEGEE. The CDR3 sequence is CASSLEPGSGTEAFF. The CDR3 coding sequence is TGTGCCAGCAGCTTGGAGCCCGGGAGTGGGACTGAAGCTTTCTTT.

This clone was detected only a few times. This chain links TRBV7-2 with TRBJ2-7, with 9 bases fitting TRBD2. CDR3 length: 15 residues. The germline V gene encodes CDR1 SGHTA and CDR2 FQGNSA. V was pared by 0 bases and J by 3 bases, with 3 bases of the junction left unmatched. The CDR3 bases are TGTGCCAGCAGCTTAGCTGCGGGAGGGCTCTACGAGCAGTACTTC. It codes for CASSLAAGGLYEQYF.

The rearrangement joins TRBV7-8 to TRBJ2-1, with 7 bases matching TRBD2. Germline CDR1 is SGHVS and CDR2 is FQNEAQ. V shed 3 bases and J 6 bases; nucleotides not matched to a gene: 20. There are 19 residues in the CDR3. The CDR3 protein is CASSFRDYFTPTRLNEQFF. CDR3 nucleotides: TGTGCCAGCAGCTTCCGGGACTACTTTACCCCGACCCGACTCAATGAGCAGTTCTTC.

The chain combines TRBV15 with TRBJ1-2, with unresolved D. The CDR3 length is 15 residues. V lost 0 bases, J lost 4 bases, and 12 bases lay in between. Germline V lookup: CDR1 LNHNV, CDR2 YYDKDF (reference sequence). Here the CDR3 DNA reads TGTGCCACCAGCAGAGAAAGAGGACTCGGCTATGGCTACACCTTC. Translation: CATSRERGLGYGYTF.

The chain employs TRBV9 and TRBJ2-1; TRBD2 agrees at 7 bases. This CDR3 has 15 amino acids. Germline trimming cut 0 bases from V and 2 bases from J; bases unmatched to any gene: 2. In germline, CDR1 is SGDLS, CDR2 YYNGEE. In DNA, the CDR3 is TGTGCCAGCAGCGTAGATCGGGAGGCCTACAATGAGCAGTTCTTC. Protein product: CASSVDREAYNEQFF.

This clone was recorded once. The rearrangement uses TRBV7-9 and TRBJ1-6; a weak D match, TRBD1 (6 bases). Germline V gives CDR1 SEHNR, CDR2 FQNEAQ (reference sequence). The CDR3 length is 14 residues. V was trimmed by 5 bases and J by 10 bases, leaving 15 bases between them. CDR3 sequence reads: CASSPPPGESPLHF. The CDR3 nucleotides read TGTGCCAGCAGCCCCCCCCCAGGGGAATCACCCCTCCACTTT.

The rearrangement uses TRBV15 and TRBJ2-7; 13 bases fit TRBD2. Trimming cost V 0 bases and J 1 base; bases outside gene matches: 12. This CDR3 is 20 amino acids long. CDR1 LNHNV and CDR2 YYDKDF come from the germline V gene (reference sequence). The CDR3 DNA is TGTGCCACCAGCAGAGATAGGCGGTTACTAGCGGGAGGGCCATCCTACGAGCAGTACTTC. It specifies CATSRDRRLLAGGPSYEQYF.

This chain links TRBV27 with TRBJ2-7, with TRBD1 identical over 7 bases. Germline V gene lookup returns CDR1 MNHEY and CDR2 SMNVEV (reference sequence). The length of the CDR3 is 14 residues. With 6 bases clipped from V and 2 bases from J, the junction kept 7 bases outside the gene matches. The CDR3 reads CASRRKTGPYEQYF. The DNA of the CDR3 is TGTGCCAGCAGAAGGAAGACAGGGCCCTACGAGCAGTACTTC.

The rearrangement uses TRBV4-1 and TRBJ2-7, with 8 bases that match TRBD1. Trimming took 2 bases from V and 0 from J; bases not matched to a gene: 6. Germline loops: CDR1 MGHRA, CDR2 YSYEKL. The CDR3 is 16 amino acids. CDR3 DNA: TGCGCCAGCAGCCAATGGACAGGGAAAACCTCCTACGAGCAGTACTTC. It is translated as CASSQWTGKTSYEQYF.

V usage is TRBV2 and J usage is TRBJ1-5; possible D gene TRBD1, 5 bases. Germline V CDR1 and CDR2: SNHLY, FYNNEI. This CDR3 region has 15 residues. The V end lost 7 bases, the J end lost 7 bases, and 20 bases lay between the germline ends. The CDR3 loop is CASTPSPRAAQPQHF. The DNA of the CDR3 is TGTGCCAGCACCCCCTCCCCCAGGGCCGCCCAGCCCCAGCATTTT.

The chain has TRBV7-9 and TRBJ2-2; the D is unclear. The CDR3 consists of 16 residues. Germline V gene sequence: CDR1 SEHNR, CDR2 FQNEAQ (reference sequence). V was cut by 1 base and J by 0 bases, with 9 bases left in between. This CDR3 is CASSLVRLSNTGELFF. CDR3 nucleotides: TGTGCCAGCAGCTTAGTGAGGCTTTCGAACACCGGGGAGCTGTTTTTT.

The gene calls are TRBV21-1 and TRBJ1-2; the table's D gene call, TRBD1, was not cross checked with the DNA. TRBV21-1 is an annotated pseudogene. The CDR3 is 13 amino acids. DNA of the CDR3: TGTGCCAGCAGCAAAGCTCGACAGGGGGCAAAGACCTTC. Its translation is CASSKARQGAKTF.

CDR3 in amino acids: CASNGRQISNQPQHF. CDR3 DNA: TGTGCCAGTAATGGCAGGCAAATTAGCAATCAGCCCCAGCATTTT. The genes are TRBV19 and TRBJ1-5; no clear D. Germline V gene lookup returns CDR1 LNHDA and CDR2 SQIVND (reference sequence). Trimming removed 7 bases at V and 0 bases at J, with 13 bases between. The CDR3 runs to 15 residues. The whole variable domain, remainder taken from reference TRBV19 and TRBJ1-5, is DGGITQSPKYLFRKEGQNVTLSCEQNLNHDAMYWYRQDPGQGLRLIYYSQIVNDFQKGDIAEGYSVSREKKESFPLTVTSAQKNPTAFYLCASNGRQISNQPQHFGDGTRLSIL.

This sequence joins TRBV5-1 and TRBJ2-3, with D possibly being TRBD2 (6 bases). V was trimmed by 4 bases and J by 4 bases, leaving 10 bases between them. Germline lookup yields CDR1 SGHRS and CDR2 YFSETQ. The CDR3 runs 13 residues. CDR3 sequence reads: CASSPAGSDTQYF. The CDR3 DNA is TGCGCCAGCAGCCCCGCGGGGTCAGATACGCAGTATTTT.

This chain connects TRBV7-2 to TRBJ2-1; 14 positions agree with TRBD2. After removal of 5 bases from V and 7 bases from J, the junction contained 7 bases not matched to a gene. Germline loops: CDR1 SGHTA, CDR2 FQGNSA. The CDR3 covers 16 residues. The CDR3 nucleotides read TGTGCCAGCAGCACCCGGGGACTAGCGGGAGCGAATGAGCAGTTCTTC. Translating gives CASSTRGLAGANEQFF.